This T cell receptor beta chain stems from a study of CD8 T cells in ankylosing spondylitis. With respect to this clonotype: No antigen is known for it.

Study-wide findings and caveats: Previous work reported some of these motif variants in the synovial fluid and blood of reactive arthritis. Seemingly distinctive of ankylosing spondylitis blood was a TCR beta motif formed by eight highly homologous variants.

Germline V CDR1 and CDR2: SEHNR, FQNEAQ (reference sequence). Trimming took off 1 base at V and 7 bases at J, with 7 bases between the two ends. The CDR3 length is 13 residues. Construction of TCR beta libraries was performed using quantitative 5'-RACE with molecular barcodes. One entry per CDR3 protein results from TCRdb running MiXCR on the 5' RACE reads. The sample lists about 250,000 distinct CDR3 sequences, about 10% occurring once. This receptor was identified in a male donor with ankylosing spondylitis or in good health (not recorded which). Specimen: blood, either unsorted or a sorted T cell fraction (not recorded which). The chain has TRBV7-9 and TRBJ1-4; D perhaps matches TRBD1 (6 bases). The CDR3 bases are TGTGCCAGCAGCTTAGTAGGGGGTGAAAAACTGTTTTTT. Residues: CASSLVGGEKLFF.